The T cell receptor (beta chain) under discussion was sequenced for a study of spatial heterogeneity in lung cancer. Unique molecular identifiers, one per molecule, were present on every TCR cDNA molecule. TCRdb recomputed calls from the 5' RACE reads with MiXCR, one row per CDR3 protein. The sample holds over 50,000 distinct CDR3 sequences, approximately 6.3% seen once. As to this clonotype: Its antigen is still unknown.

V shed 4 bases and J shed 0 bases, with 6 bases lying between them. Germline V gene sequence: CDR1 LNHDA, CDR2 SQIVND (reference sequence). The CDR3 has 13 amino acids. Time point here: sample taken at primary tumor resection. Samples were obtained from 70 or so donors, all untreated early-stage non-small cell lung cancer patients. The input material, whole RNA from tumor, nontumor lung or frozen PBMC, was sequenced unsorted. Notes on the study in general: Follow-up blood showed ubiquitous expanded tumor TCRs less than blood at resection did.

The sample here was PBMCs, taken at surgery. The TCR originated in a female donor with early-stage non-small cell lung cancer. The chain combines TRBV19 with TRBJ1-2; D unresolved. The CDR3 DNA reads TGTGCCAGTAGTAGCGGAGCTAACTATGGCTACACCTTC. Its protein is CASSSGANYGYTF. Looking up the rest from reference TRBV19 and TRBJ1-2 gives the full variable domain: DGGITQSPKYLFRKEGQNVTLSCEQNLNHDAMYWYRQDPGQGLRLIYYSQIVNDFQKGDIAEGYSVSREKKESFPLTVTSAQKNPTAFYLCASSSGANYGYTFGSGTRLTVV.